The clone carrying this T cell receptor beta chain occurred many times. Its target is unknown. The sample comes from a study of T-cell reconstitution after alpha-beta-depleted transplantation in children. Using unique molecular identifiers, the investigators prepared the TCRbeta library. TCRdb processed the PCR reads anew with MiXCR; each CDR3 protein has one entry. This table has over 150,000 distinct CDR3 sequences, over 8.5% appearing once. Regarding the study as a whole: T-cell numbers and diversity one year post-transplant derived largely from freshly generated T cells. Expanded clones from the graft, numbering several hundred, reportedly supplied alpha-beta T cells about two months after transplant. High day-60 TCRbeta diversity in some patients came from surviving recipient T cells and thymic progenitors.

The source of this sequence is a boy between 2 and 10 years old with acute myeloid leukemia, due to receive a stem cell transplant. Sequencing was performed on PBMCs, taken before TCRalphabeta/CD19-depleted stem cell transplant.

The CDR3 region has the DNA TGCGCCAGCAGCTTGGCCCAGAACACTGAAGCTTTCTTT. Protein: CASSLAQNTEAFF. The V call is TRBV5-1, the J call TRBJ1-1; D is ambiguous. The CDR3 covers 13 residues. Between the trimmed V and J ends, which lost 0 bases and 1 base, there was a span of 4 bases. The germline gives CDR1 SGHRS, CDR2 YFSETQ.